This TCR beta chain was captured in a study of human T cells and chemical hapten exposure. For the study at large: Slight volume differences across pooled libraries mainly accounted for varying per-sample TCR yields.

This clonotype was seen only a few times. The library attached unique molecular identifiers to individual cDNA molecules. One entry per CDR3 protein results from TCRdb running MiXCR on the RACE reads. The sample shows roughly 94,000 distinct CDR3 sequences, 7.5% to 10% of them seen only once. The CDR3 length is 17 residues. With 6 bases removed from V and 7 bases from J, the gap between germline ends came to 25 bases. Germline V gene data show CDR1 as MDHEN and CDR2 as SYDVKM. Time point noted: patch test 2, 6 weeks after DPC sensitization. Treatment meaning: therapeutic diphenylcyclopropenone sensitization with weekly scalp DPC.

This TCR derives from a middle-aged woman with alopecia areata. Some clones in this sample may be carry-over from other donors' samples. The chain carries TRBV28 and TRBJ2-1; TRBD1 might be the D (7 bases). This specimen consisted of whole blood, obtained in connection with sensitization to the hapten diphenylcyclopropenone (DPC). The CDR3 sequence is CASRPGGTARKGNEQFF. DNA for the CDR3: TGTGCCAGCAGGCCTGGAGGGACAGCCCGAAAGGGGAATGAGCAGTTCTTC.